This entry features one T cell receptor beta chain sequence. This clone was recorded a few times. This clone's antigen is unknown. Base qualities are missing; no much larger clone stands one base away. This entry belongs to a study of blood T cell repertoires in COVID-19 (dated by TCRdb to 2018 to 2020). Study-wide context: Samples from collaborators originated in the United States, Italy and Spain and spanned both the acute and convalescent phases of COVID-19. The prospective study material was composed of cDNA or gDNA derived from T cells, B-cell-depleted T cells, or PBMCs. Subjects who had been exposed to COVID-19, were actively infected with it, or had recovered from it provided the deeply sampled blood TCRbeta repertoires that made up the dataset. The repertoires were released in a freely available public database intended as a resource for research on the immune response to SARS-CoV-2. The samples were drawn from the first 160 participants of the ongoing ImmuneRACE study and from about 1,200 subjects provided by 6 global collaborators. The sample metadata nearly always contained a de-identified subject ID, COVID-19 status, age in years and sex. Where available, HLA class I and class II types were obtained from metadata supplied by the sample provider rather than from assay-based typing.

Germline trimming amounts to 6 bases on V and 5 bases on J, with 6 as the count of junction bases outside the gene matches. The germline V gene sets CDR1 to MDHEN and CDR2 to SYDVKM. Inclusive of the bounding cysteine and phenylalanine, the CDR3 is 13 residues long. Kept here is only the CDR3 DNA, which spans 39 bases and is read in frame from base 1. Results and caveats for the whole study, not just this receptor: The amount of clinical and demographic metadata varied by source and participant and was provided uncurated.

Whole blood was collected in K2EDTA tubes by collaborating institutions according to the institutions' own protocols. For TCRbeta analysis, collaborator samples were shipped as frozen whole blood, as isolated PBMCs, or as DNA extracted from either sample type. TCRbeta CDR3 regions were amplified from genomic DNA using the immunoSEQ Assay, a bias-controlled multiplex PCR. The study's processing was this. Within the assay, amplification of reference gene primers was used to estimate how many nucleated cells each sample contained. To quantify the absolute abundance of each unique TCRbeta CDR3 rearrangement, sequence reads were collapsed and filtered. For each sample, productive Simpson clonality was calculated as the square root of Simpson's diversity index across productive rearrangements. TCRdb mirrors the immuneACCESS table, restricted to in-frame sequences. Some clones are absent from its copies; in checked studies, under half trace to an unresolved V gene, and the reason for the others is unknown. V, J and clone size derive from that table, while D and trimming were established from the DNA sequence. This sample comprises fewer than 120,000 clones, approximately 80% of them detected only once. Approximately 15% of the sample is in the top ten clones.

Sequences were obtained from peripheral blood. The source of this sequence is a woman in her sixties or seventies with acute or convalescent COVID-19. The chain is made from TRBV28 and TRBJ2-7; the junction holds 8 bases that match TRBD1. The bases are TGTGCCAGCAGCTGGACAGGGTTCCACGAGCAGTACTTC. Translated, this gives CASSWTGFHEQYF. Reference TRBV28 and TRBJ2-7 genes cover what lies past the CDR3, so the full variable domain is DVKVTQSSRYLVKRTGEKVFLECVQDMDHENMFWYRQDPGLGLRLIYFSYDVKMKEKGDIPEGYSVSREKKERFSLILESASTNQTSMYLCASSWTGFHEQYFGPGTRLTVT.